The next 18 T cell receptor beta chains were all read from a single sample in a study of blood T cells in healthy people across ages. A second PCR of about 7 to 11 cycles used a sample-barcoded 5' primer and a J-beta primer mix. TCRdb reprocessed the 5' RACE reads via MiXCR and lists one record per CDR3 protein. The sample contains 920,000 or so distinct CDR3 sequences, roughly 45% of which appear only once. Sequences were obtained from blood. The receptors were sampled from a woman aged 55 to 70 in good health.

The chain is built from TRBV12-3 or TRBV12-4 and TRBJ2-6, with 8 bases that match TRBD2. V shed 6 bases and J 0 bases; nucleotides not matched to a gene: 7. The CDR3 extends over 17 amino acids. The CDR3, as DNA: TGTGCCAGCAGCGGACTAGCCCTGAGCTCTGGGGCCAACGTCCTGACTTTC. Its translation: CASSGLALSSGANVLTF.

The rearrangement uses TRBV5-1 and TRBJ1-6, with TRBD1 matching over 8 bases. Losses at the gene ends were 1 base for V and 8 bases for J; bases not matched to a gene: 2. This CDR3 spans 14 amino acids. Germline V gene sequence: CDR1 SGHRS, CDR2 YFSETQ. The chain's CDR3 is CASSLKDRDSPLHF. For the CDR3, the DNA is TGCGCCAGCAGCTTGAAGGACAGGGATTCACCCCTCCACTTT.

The chain joins TRBV7-9 to TRBJ1-2; the D is unclear. Germline values: CDR1 SEHNR, CDR2 FQNEAQ (reference sequence). CDR3 size: 14 residues. V lost 2 bases to trimming and J lost 8 bases, with 15 bases between them. CDR3 region: CASSLTSGLPGYTF. CDR3 coding DNA: TGTGCCAGCAGCTTAACTTCGGGCCTGCCGGGCTACACCTTC.

Regarding this clonotype: A read error may produce the germline difference seen at one junction end. The chain links TRBV14 to TRBJ2-3, with D uncertain. The CDR3 totals 15 residues. Per germline, CDR1 SGHDN and CDR2 FVKESK. The CDR3, as DNA: TGTGCCGGCAGCCGATGGGCGGAAGGGACAGATACGCAGTATTTT. Protein sequence: CAGSRWAEGTDTQYF.

This clonotype has more than one count but fewer than ten. V is TRBV6-2 or TRBV6-3 and J is TRBJ1-2, with D uncertain. CDR1 MNHEY and CDR2 SVGEGT come from the germline V gene. The CDR3 spans 14 residues. The V end was cut by 5 bases, the J end by 4 bases, with 14 bases between. CDR3 coding DNA: TGTGCCAGCAGTAATCAGAAAGGACGCTATGGCTACACCTTC. Translation gives CASSNQKGRYGYTF.

The sample holds a few counts of this clonotype. The chain uses TRBV29-1 and TRBJ2-1; possibly TRBD2 for D (6 bases). Trimming stripped 7 bases from V and 5 bases from J, with 12 bases between. This CDR3 has 12 amino acids. The germline V gene encodes CDR1 SQVTM and CDR2 ANQGSEA. CDR3 DNA sequence: TGCAGCGCTTTCGGCGGGAACAATGAGCAGTTCTTC. Residues: CSAFGGNNEQFF.

This clonotype was detected a few times. The gene calls are TRBV4-1 and TRBJ2-5; no clear D gene. V lost 6 bases and J 11 bases, leaving 13 bases between the germline ends. The CDR3 covers 11 residues. Germline-derived CDR1 and CDR2 are MGHRA and YSYEKL. Here the CDR3 DNA reads TGCGCCAGCAGTGGAGAGAGGAAGCAGTACTTC. This translates into CASSGERKQYF.

This clonotype was found a few times. This chain links TRBV5-1 with TRBJ1-6; 9 bases line up with TRBD1. The CDR3 is made up of 14 amino acids. V lost 3 bases to trimming and J lost 8 bases; unmatched junction nucleotides: 3. Per the germline V gene, CDR1 is SGHRS and CDR2 is YFSETQ. The CDR3 protein is CASSYWTGDSPLHF. CDR3 nucleotide sequence: TGCGCCAGCAGCTACTGGACAGGGGATTCACCCCTCCACTTT.

The chain recombines TRBV3-1 with TRBJ2-4, with no clear D. This CDR3 has 15 residues. V was pared by 2 bases and J by 6 bases, with 14 bases between. The germline V gene encodes CDR1 LGHDT and CDR2 YNNKEL (reference sequence). The CDR3 DNA reads TGTGCCAGCAGCCAAAACGGTATTTTTGGAAACATTCAGTACTTC. It encodes CASSQNGIFGNIQYF.

The genes are TRBV24-1 and TRBJ2-4, with 8 bases identical to TRBD1. This CDR3 has 15 amino acids. Germline lookup yields CDR1 KGHDR and CDR2 SFDVKD. Unmatched junction bases numbered 10, after V lost 5 bases and J lost 8 bases. CDR3 region: CATSGGQGAIDIQYF. The CDR3 bases are TGTGCCACCAGTGGCGGACAGGGTGCGATTGACATTCAGTACTTC.

The table lists this clonotype with many counts. CDR3 residues: CSASTDTQYF. The CDR3 bases are TGCAGTGCTAGCACAGATACGCAGTATTTT. V is TRBV20-1 and J is TRBJ2-3; D is unresolved. Trimming cost V 3 bases and J 2 bases, with 0 bases left between them. Per germline, CDR1 DFQATT and CDR2 SNEGSKA (reference sequence). This CDR3 contains 10 residues.

This clonotype was recorded a few times. The V call is TRBV28, the J call TRBJ1-2; no firm D call. The CDR3 consists of 13 residues. The ends were cut back, 1 base at V and 4 bases at J, with 7 bases in the middle. Per the germline V gene, CDR1 is MDHEN and CDR2 is SYDVKM. CDR3 in DNA: TGTGCCAGCAGTTTATCTTTTGGCTATGGCTACACCTTC. Translation: CASSLSFGYGYTF.

The rearrangement links TRBV6-5 to TRBJ2-7; D unresolved. The closer fit of TRBJ2-5 to the DNA end suggests the J call may be wrong. The CDR3 consists of 12 residues. CDR1 is MNHEY, CDR2 SVGAGI, per germline. Here the CDR3 reads CASSYSMGTQYF. CDR3 DNA: TGTGCCAGCAGTTACTCGATGGGGACCCAGTACTTC.

This sequence joins TRBV10-3 and TRBJ2-7; 7 bases are a match to TRBD1. CDR3 size: 15 residues. J was trimmed by 0 bases and V by 8 bases; bases with no gene match: 10. Germline CDR1 and CDR2: ENHRY and SYGVKD. CDR3 bases: TGTGCCATCCGAAGGGACAGATCCAGCTCCTACGAGCAGTACTTC. Translated, it gives CAIRRDRSSSYEQYF.

This clonotype occurred once. The rearrangement links TRBV2 to TRBJ1-2; D gene unclear. The length of the CDR3 is 13 residues. The germline CDR1 and CDR2 sequences are SNHLY and FYNNEI. V was pared by 2 bases and J by 2 bases, with 6 bases between. CDR3 nucleotides: TGTGCCAGCAGTGAAAGGGAGAACTATGGCTACACCTTC. Its translation is CASSERENYGYTF. The full variable domain, its missing parts supplied by reference TRBV2 and TRBJ1-2, is EPEVTQTPSHQVTQMGQEVILRCVPISNHLYFYWYRQILGQKVEFLVSFYNNEISEKSEIFDDQFSVERPDGSNFTLKIRSTKLEDSAMYFCASSERENYGYTFGSGTRLTVV.

The chain employs TRBV28 and TRBJ2-2; a possible D gene is TRBD1 (6 bases). The CDR3 loop spans 15 amino acids. Between the trimmed V and J ends, which lost 4 bases and 4 bases, there was a span of 13 bases. CDR1 and CDR2 (germline): MDHEN, SYDVKM. The CDR3: CASSSWGRATGELFF. DNA of the CDR3: TGTGCCAGCAGTTCGTGGGGGCGAGCCACCGGGGAGCTGTTTTTT.

Concerning this clonotype itself: The junction does not match germline at one end; this may be a read error. The chain recombines TRBV27 with TRBJ2-3; 9 positions match TRBD1. The CDR3 extends over 15 amino acids. Germline V CDR1 and CDR2: MNHEY, SMNVEV (reference sequence). The CDR3 here is CAGSPRDRAADTQYF. The DNA of the CDR3 is TGTGCCGGCAGTCCCCGGGACAGGGCTGCAGATACGCAGTATTTT.

The rearrangement links TRBV6-1 to TRBJ2-5; TRBD1 matches at 8 bases. The last part of the DNA fits TRBJ2-7 better; the J call may be wrong. The CDR3 runs to 15 residues. Per germline, CDR1 MNHNS and CDR2 SASEGT. Written as DNA, the CDR3 is TGTGCCAGCACTGATCCGGACAGGGTCTCCTACGAGCAGTACTTC. Residues: CASTDPDRVSYEQYF.